This TCR beta chain was captured in a study of vaccination and CD4 T cells after COVID-19. Study-level information: Recovered patients in the cohort numbered six men and four women, two of them Hispanic. Overlapping spike peptides of SARS-CoV-2, HCoV-NL63, HCoV-OC43 and HCoV-229E stimulated the cells.

For this clonotype: The antigen is not known.

V was cut by 5 bases and J by 1 base, with 11 bases left in between. The CDR3 loop spans 15 amino acids. The V gene's germline CDR1 is MNHNS and CDR2 SASEGT. At the Johns Hopkins FTIC core, DNA taken from cultured CD4+ T cells was sequenced by way of the Oncomine TCR Beta short-read assay. Investigators isolated genomic DNA from cultured CD4+ T cells. TCRdb re-derived calls from the PCR reads in MiXCR, one entry per CDR3 protein. The table shows about 11,000 distinct CDR3 sequences, with approximately 29% occurring only once. Treatment in this sample: approximately 10-day PBMC culture with coronavirus spike peptide pools or control peptides (ViraFEST assay). Those CD4+ T cells from the unexposed donor predate the COVID-19 pandemic (2011-2018). After being plated at 1.5 million to 2 million per well, PBMCs were cultured with about 10 IU/ml IL-2 and 10 ug/ml peptide pools. Medium was half-exchanged with fresh IL-2 medium on days 3 and 7.

This rearrangement joins TRBV6-1 to TRBJ2-2; possible D gene TRBD1, 6 bases. The sample consisted of CD4+ T cells from blood, cultured in vitro. The sequence was collected from a human donor in good health. This chain's CDR3 is CASSRTGRNTGELFF. For the CDR3, the DNA is TGTGCCAGCAGTAGAACAGGGAGGAACACCGGGGAGCTGTTTTTT.